This record concerns one T cell receptor beta chain sequence. The assay was immunoSEQ multiplex PCR, and TCRdb's table has in-frame clones only and misses some. Of more than 85,000 clones listed, around 93% are singletons. Per the germline V gene, CDR1 is LNHDA and CDR2 is SQIVND (reference sequence). The CDR3 has 15 amino acids. Deletions cut 4 bases from V and 2 bases from J, with 14 bases between. The data originate from a study of T cell changes during pregnancy in multiple sclerosis. This sequence originates from a female donor in good health, enrolled as a control in a pregnancy study. The chain recombines TRBV19 with TRBJ2-5, with a possible D match to TRBD1 (5 bases). Sequences were derived from peripheral blood, sampled in the third trimester of pregnancy. The CDR3 loop is CASSSRQQSQETQYF. Here the CDR3 DNA reads TGTGCCAGTAGTAGTCGACAGCAAAGTCAAGAGACCCAGTACTTC.